These 25 T cell receptor beta chains share one sample of origin, sequenced in a study of T cell clonality in common variable immunodeficiency. The method was immunoSEQ multiplex PCR; TCRdb's version includes in-frame clones alone and lacks a portion of them. The profile covers 52,000 or so clones, none occurring a single time. Sequenced: peripheral blood mononuclear cells. These receptors were obtained from a person between 18 and 75 years old in good health.

This clone has a count of ten or more. The read is 3 residues too short to cover the CDR3 end, so that end is filled in from the germline J gene. The V gene is TRBV5-1, the J gene TRBJ1-6; TRBD1 aligns across 8 bases. The V gene end was trimmed by 0 bases and the J gene end by 11 bases; junction bases not matched to a gene: 7. The CDR3 sequence is 15 residues long. The germline V gene has CDR1 SGHRS and CDR2 YFSETQ. CDR3 DNA (partial): TGCGCCAGCAGCTTGGGGACAGGGACTTATACACCC. Protein sequence: CASSLGTGTYTP. The full CDR3 sequence reads CASSLGTGTYTPLHF.

This clone appeared many times. The read ends 3 residues before the CDR3 terminus; that terminus is restored from the germline J gene. V is TRBV24-1 and J is TRBJ2-5; D not resolved. Looked up from germline, CDR1 is KGHDR and CDR2 is SFDVKD. V was pared by 12 bases and J by 2 bases, with 12 bases between. The CDR3 is 12 amino acids. This chain's CDR3 is CAPQSYQETQYF. The CDR3 DNA, read in part, is TGTGCCCCTCAGAGTTATCAAGAGACC.

This clone was found many times. The read ends 3 residues shy of where the CDR3 ends; the end is completed using the germline J gene. The V gene is TRBV6-1, the J gene TRBJ1-2; D is unclear. CDR1 is MNHNS, CDR2 SASEGT, per germline. The CDR3 contains 15 residues. Between the trimmed V and J ends, which lost 0 bases and 0 bases, there was a span of 8 bases. The CDR3 DNA, read in part, is TGTGCCAGCAGTGAAGCAAGCCCTTCTAACTATGGC. Its translation is CASSEASPSNYG. The complete CDR3 sequence is CASSEASPSNYGYTF.

This clone was counted at least ten times. The DNA ends 3 residues before the CDR3 does, and the rest of the CDR3 is filled in from the germline J gene. The chain employs TRBV6-2 or TRBV6-3 and TRBJ1-5, with D possibly being TRBD1 (6 bases). The V end lost 7 bases, the J end lost 5 bases, and 21 bases lay between the germline ends. This CDR3 is 16 amino acids long. The V gene's germline CDR1 is MNHEY and CDR2 SVGEGT. The covered CDR3 bases are TGTGCCAGCACCCCCTTGGCGGGTCAGGGGTATCAGCCC. It translates to CASTPLAGQGYQP. The entire CDR3 protein reads CASTPLAGQGYQPQHF.

This clone was detected ten times or more. The CDR3 is cut off 3 residues early in the read; its end comes from the germline J gene. V is TRBV7-9 and J is TRBJ1-1; no firm D call. Trimming took 5 bases from V and 5 from J, leaving 9 bases between them. The CDR3 has 12 amino acids. The germline V gene encodes CDR1 SEHNR and CDR2 FQNEAQ (reference sequence). The sequenced CDR3 bases are TGTGCCAGCAGCCCTGGAGGGACTGAA. This codes for CASSPGGTE. The whole CDR3 is CASSPGGTEAFF.

This clone was counted many times. Sequencing ends 3 residues short of the CDR3 end; the germline J gene provides the rest. The rearrangement joins TRBV5-4 to TRBJ2-3; weak D call: TRBD1 (5 bases). With 3 bases removed from V and 2 bases from J, the gap between germline ends came to 16 bases. The CDR3 is 16 residues long. CDR1 is SGHNT, CDR2 YYREEE, per germline (reference sequence). The CDR3 bases that were read are TGTGCCAGCAGCTCAGTTTCAGGGCCTTACACAGATACG. Translation: CASSSVSGPYTDT. The whole CDR3 protein is CASSSVSGPYTDTQYF.

There are many counts of this clone. The read ends 3 residues early relative to the CDR3; the germline J gene fills the gap. V usage is TRBV20-1 and J usage is TRBJ2-5; 9 nucleotides match TRBD2. Germline V gene lookup returns CDR1 DFQATT and CDR2 SNEGSKA (reference sequence). This CDR3 contains 17 residues. V gave up 2 bases and J gave up 4 bases; unmatched junction bases: 14. CDR3 in amino acids: CSARPEIAGEGGETQYF. The CDR3 bases that were read are TGCAGTGCTAGACCTGAAATAGCGGGAGAGGGTGGAGAGACC.

This clone turned up a few times. Read data end 3 residues before the CDR3 end; the end is taken from the germline J gene. The chain employs TRBV18 and TRBJ1-2, with a tentative D call TRBD1 (6 bases). CDR1 is KGHSH and CDR2 is LQKENI in the germline V gene. The CDR3 is made up of 15 amino acids. Here the CDR3 reads CASSLGQRWGGDYTF. CDR3 DNA, as far as it was read: TGTGCCAGCTCGCTCGGACAGCGCTGGGGTGGAGAC.

This clone was seen repeatedly, ten times or more. The read comes to an end 3 residues before the CDR3 does, leaving the germline J gene to fill in the end. This chain uses TRBV11-2 with TRBJ2-2, with D uncertain. The length of the CDR3 is 14 residues. With 1 base removed from V and 1 base from J, the gap between germline ends came to 4 bases. CDR1 SGHAT and CDR2 FQNNGV come from the germline V gene. The CDR3 bases that were read are TGTGCCAGCAGCTTAGGACAGAACACCGGGGAG. It is translated as CASSLGQNTGE. The entire CDR3 protein reads CASSLGQNTGELFF.

The table lists this clone with many counts. The read ends 3 residues shy of where the CDR3 ends; the end is completed using the germline J gene. This chain joins TRBV3-1 (or the pseudogene TRBV3-2) and TRBJ1-4; maybe TRBD1 (5 bases). The V gene's germline CDR1 is LGHDT and CDR2 YNNKEL (reference sequence). CDR3 length equals 18 residues. The V end lost 1 base, the J end lost 8 bases, and 23 bases lay between the germline ends. Partial CDR3 DNA: TGTGCCAGCAGCCAAGGGGGCGGAGCTTCCCAGACTAGGGAAAAA. Its protein product is CASSQGGGASQTREK. The whole CDR3 protein is CASSQGGGASQTREKLFF.

This clone was detected ten times or more. The sequenced fragment ends 3 residues before the CDR3 boundary, so the rest is inferred from the germline J gene. The V and J genes are TRBV19 and TRBJ2-1, with 11 bases lining up with TRBD2. Germline lookup yields CDR1 LNHDA and CDR2 SQIVND (reference sequence). The J segment lost 9 bases and the V segment lost 5 bases, leaving 9 bases of the junction unmatched. This CDR3 comprises 15 residues. CDR3: CASSSIAGGPSEQFF. CDR3 bases read: TGTGCCAGTAGTTCCATAGCGGGAGGGCCGAGTGAG. Based on the CDR3 plus reference TRBV19 and TRBJ2-1, the full variable domain is DGGITQSPKYLFRKEGQNVTLSCEQNLNHDAMYWYRQDPGQGLRLIYYSQIVNDFQKGDIAEGYSVSREKKESFPLTVTSAQKNPTAFYLCASSSIAGGPSEQFFGPGTRLTVL.

There are many counts of this clone. The read ends 3 residues shy of where the CDR3 ends; the end is completed using the germline J gene. The J gene is TRBJ1-4, the V gene TRBV29-1; tentative D call: TRBD1 (6 bases). The CDR3 totals 15 residues. Germline assignment: CDR1 SQVTM and CDR2 ANQGSEA. V was clipped by 7 bases and J by 7 bases, with 22 bases between them. The CDR3 region is CSAGGGGGYGEKLFF. Incomplete CDR3 DNA: TGCAGCGCCGGGGGCGGCGGGGGGTATGGTGAAAAA.

This clone showed up many times. The read stops 3 residues short of the end of the CDR3; the missing end is completed from the germline J gene. The chain uses TRBV28 and TRBJ2-3; no clear D gene. Between the trimmed V and J ends, which lost 4 bases and 1 base, there was a span of 24 bases. CDR3 length: 19 residues. CDR1 and CDR2 from the germline V gene are MDHEN and SYDVKM. The CDR3 DNA, read in part, is TGTGCCAGCAGTTCAATACCCCTACGTGACACCTTTCGCACAGATACG. It yields the protein CASSSIPLRDTFRTDT. The full CDR3 protein reads CASSSIPLRDTFRTDTQYF.

This clone was detected many times. The DNA ends 3 residues before the CDR3 does, and the rest of the CDR3 is filled in from the germline J gene. The V and J genes are TRBV5-4 and TRBJ1-4, with D unclear. CDR1 is SGHNT, CDR2 YYREEE, per germline (reference sequence). Between the trimmed V and J ends, which lost 4 bases and 5 bases, there was a span of 12 bases. This CDR3 is built from 14 residues. Partial CDR3 DNA: TGTGCCAGCAGCCCGGGGATTTACAATGAAAAA. Translation gives CASSPGIYNEK. The whole CDR3 protein reads CASSPGIYNEKLFF.

This clone was seen many times. The DNA ends 3 residues before the CDR3 does, and the rest of the CDR3 is filled in from the germline J gene. This rearrangement joins TRBV2 to TRBJ2-1; 12 nucleotides match TRBD2. With 6 bases clipped from V and 7 bases from J, the junction kept 4 bases outside the gene matches. Germline CDR1 reads SNHLY; CDR2 reads FYNNEI. The CDR3 is made up of 14 amino acids. The CDR3 loop reads CASSLAGGRNEQFF. CDR3 DNA (partial): TGTGCCAGCAGCCTAGCGGGGGGGCGAAATGAG.

Many counts were recorded for this clone. The observed sequence ends 3 residues before the CDR3 terminus, with the missing tail filled in from the germline J gene. This chain joins TRBV20-1 and TRBJ2-2; 10 nucleotides align to TRBD2. The CDR3 extends over 15 amino acids. CDR1 DFQATT and CDR2 SNEGSKA come from the germline V gene (reference sequence). Unmatched junction bases numbered 4, after V lost 5 bases and J lost 1 base. The CDR3 here is CSAPLAGGNTGELFF. The covered CDR3 bases are TGCAGTGCTCCATTAGCGGGGGGGAACACCGGGGAG.

This clone was detected many times. The DNA ends 3 residues before the CDR3 does, and the rest of the CDR3 is filled in from the germline J gene. The chain carries TRBV24-1 and TRBJ2-1; possibly TRBD2 for D (6 bases). The CDR3 runs 16 residues. Germline lookup yields CDR1 KGHDR and CDR2 SFDVKD. Trimming stripped 4 bases from V and 5 bases from J, with 17 bases between. The CDR3 loop is CATSDPGLGKHNEQFF. Incomplete CDR3 DNA: TGTGCCACCAGTGACCCGGGACTGGGTAAACACAATGAG.

For this clone: The CDR3 extends 3 residues past the end of the read, so its final part is completed from the germline J gene. The V call is TRBV2, the J call TRBJ2-3; 9 positions match TRBD1. The CDR3 is 14 residues long. Germline V CDR1 and CDR2: SNHLY, FYNNEI. The CDR3 loop reads CASSRQGEKETQYF. CDR3 DNA, as far as it was read: TGTGCCAGCAGTCGACAGGGGGAAAAAGAGACG.

Turning to this clone: Sequencing ends 3 residues short of the CDR3 end; the germline J gene provides the rest. The chain couples TRBV30 to TRBJ1-2, with TRBD1 matching 7 bases. Germline V gene sequence: CDR1 GTSNPN, CDR2 SVGIG (reference sequence). This CDR3 is 13 amino acids long. Here the CDR3 reads CAWSGNRGGVYTF. The covered CDR3 bases are TGTGCCTGGAGCGGAAACAGGGGAGGCGTC.

This clone was found many times. Read data end 3 residues before the CDR3 end; the end is taken from the germline J gene. V gene TRBV28 combines with J gene TRBJ1-2; 9 bases agree with TRBD1. CDR1 and CDR2 (germline): MDHEN, SYDVKM. This CDR3 contains 17 residues. The V and J ends lost 6 bases and 0 bases, in that order; junction bases with no gene match: 11. CDR3 amino acids: CASSSTGTGLANYGYTF. Incomplete CDR3 DNA: TGTGCCAGCAGCTCGACCGGGACAGGGCTAGCTAACTATGGC.

This clone has only a few counts. Coverage ceases 3 residues before the CDR3 finishes, and the germline J gene fills in the end. The J gene is TRBJ2-1, the V gene TRBV20-1; D might be TRBD1 (5 bases). CDR3 length: 19 residues. The V end was cut by 0 bases, the J end by 0 bases, with 21 bases between. The germline V gene encodes CDR1 DFQATT and CDR2 SNEGSKA (reference sequence). This CDR3 is CSARDQKADRRSSYNEQFF. The CDR3 DNA, read in part, is TGCAGTGCTAGAGATCAGAAGGCCGACAGACGGAGCTCCTACAATGAG.

In regard to this clone: The read halts 3 residues ahead of the CDR3 end, with the missing end drawn from the germline J gene. This chain links TRBV2 with TRBJ2-3; D is perhaps TRBD1 or TRBD2 (7 bases each). CDR1 SNHLY and CDR2 FYNNEI come from the germline V gene. This CDR3 spans 14 amino acids. Here the CDR3 reads CASSESTGRETQYF. CDR3 DNA (partial): TGTGCCAGCAGTGAGTCGACAGGGCGGGAGACG.

This clone has at least ten counts. This CDR3 reads CASSSQSEFGYTF. The CDR3 DNA, read in part, is TGCGCCAGCAGCTCACAGAGTGAATTCGGC. J is TRBJ1-2 and V is TRBV5-1; D gene ambiguous. The read ends 3 residues shy of where the CDR3 ends; the end is completed using the germline J gene. In germline, CDR1 is SGHRS, CDR2 YFSETQ. The CDR3 is made up of 13 amino acids.

This clone was detected ten times or more. Read coverage stops 3 residues before the CDR3 terminus; the germline J gene supplies the remainder. The V and J genes are TRBV7-9 and TRBJ1-1; 9 positions agree with TRBD1. Germline CDR1 is SEHNR and CDR2 is FQNEAQ (reference sequence). The junction had 4 bases not matched to a gene; V was cut back by 1 base and J by 4 bases. This CDR3 spans 15 amino acids. The CDR3 here is CASSLVTGGGTEAFF. The CDR3 bases that were read are TGTGCCAGCAGCTTAGTTACAGGGGGCGGCACTGAA.

This clone was recorded at least ten times. This chain's CDR3 is CASSWGTEETQYF. Incomplete CDR3 DNA: TGTGCCAGCAGCTGGGGGACAGAAGAGACC. The chain uses TRBV5-6 and TRBJ2-5, with 7 positions matching TRBD1. The read falls 3 residues short of the CDR3 end, and the missing part is taken from the germline J gene. The CDR3 has 13 amino acids. J lost 3 bases, V lost 3 bases, and 2 bases had no gene match. The germline V gene has CDR1 SGHDT and CDR2 YYEEEE.